This TCR beta chain stems from a study of blood T cells in healthy people across ages. General study points: Long-lived donors carried more naive CD4+ cells and greater diversity than aged donors. The donors' CMV status was not determined, possibly confounding changes in expanded clonotypes.

This clonotype has at least ten counts. What it binds is unknown. This CDR3 has 16 residues. CDR1 is SEHNR, CDR2 FQNEAQ, per germline (reference sequence). J gave up 10 bases and V 1 base, and 12 bases lay outside the gene matches. Researchers isolated at least 6 million PBMCs per sample. A second about 6 to 12 cycle PCR used barcoded and J-beta primers. TCRdb processed the 5' RACE reads anew with MiXCR; each CDR3 protein has one entry. Here the sample spans 550,000 to 600,000 distinct CDR3 sequences, around 48% being singletons. This sequence joins TRBV7-9 and TRBJ2-1; 8 bases fit TRBD1. Material for sequencing was blood. This TCR derives from a man of 80 years or more in good health. Here the CDR3 DNA reads TGTGCCAGCAGCTTAGGGGCCTACAGGGGGTCGGGCGAGCAGTTCTTC. Amino acid sequence: CASSLGAYRGSGEQFF. The variable domain in full, with the rest retrieved from reference TRBV7-9 and TRBJ2-1, is DTGVSQNPRHKITKRGQNVTFRCDPISEHNRLYWYRQTLGQGPEFLTYFQNEAQLEKSRLLSDRFSAERPKGSFSTLEIQRTEQGDSAMYLCASSLGAYRGSGEQFFGPGTRLTVL.